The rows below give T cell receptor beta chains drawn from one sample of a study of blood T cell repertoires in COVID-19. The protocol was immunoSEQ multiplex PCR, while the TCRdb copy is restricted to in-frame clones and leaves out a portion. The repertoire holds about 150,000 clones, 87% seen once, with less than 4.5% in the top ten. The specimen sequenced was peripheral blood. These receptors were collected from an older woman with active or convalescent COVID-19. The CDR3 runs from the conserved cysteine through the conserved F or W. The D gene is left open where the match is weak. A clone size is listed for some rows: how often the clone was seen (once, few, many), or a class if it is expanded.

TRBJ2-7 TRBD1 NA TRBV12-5 CASGLGTGGSDEQYF TGTGCTAGTGGTTTGGGGACAGGGGGTTCAGACGAGCAGTACTTC
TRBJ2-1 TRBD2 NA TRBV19 CASSIVASGGARNEQFF TGTGCCAGTAGTATAGTAGCTAGCGGGGGGGCCCGCAATGAGCAGTTCTTC
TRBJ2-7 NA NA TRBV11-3 CASSLERSYEQYF TGTGCCAGCAGCTTAGAGCGCTCCTACGAGCAGTACTTC
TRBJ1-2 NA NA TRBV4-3 CASSQEGVSNYGYTF TGCGCCAGCAGCCAAGAAGGGGTGTCTAACTATGGCTACACCTTC
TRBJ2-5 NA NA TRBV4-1 CASSHDLRTRPYF TGCGCCAGCAGCCACGATCTTAGGACAAGGCCGTACTTC
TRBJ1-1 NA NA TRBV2 CASSEESNLAFF TGTGCCAGCAGTGAAGAGAGCAATTTGGCTTTCTTT
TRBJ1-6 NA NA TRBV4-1 CASSQGNREGSPLHF TGCGCCAGCAGCCAAGGCAACAGGGAGGGTTCACCCCTCCACTTT
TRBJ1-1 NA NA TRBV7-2 CASSLGTMTSELIF TGTGCCAGCAGCTTAGGGACAATGACGTCGGAGCTCATCTTT
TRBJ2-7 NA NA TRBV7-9 CASSWDIGEQYF TGTGCCAGCAGCTGGGACATCGGCGAGCAGTACTTC
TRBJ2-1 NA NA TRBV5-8 CASSFGSLGSYNEQFF TGTGCCAGCAGCTTCGGGTCTCTGGGCTCCTACAATGAGCAGTTCTTC
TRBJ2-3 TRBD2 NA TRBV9 CASSVGLAGGVTDTQYF TGTGCCAGCAGCGTCGGGCTAGCGGGGGGGGTCACAGATACGCAGTATTTT
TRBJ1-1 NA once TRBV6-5 CASRQGAANTEAFF TGTGCCAGCAGACAAGGGGCGGCGAACACTGAAGCTTTCTTT
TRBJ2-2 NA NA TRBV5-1 CASSQGQSVGELFF TGCGCCAGCAGCCAAGGACAGTCGGTCGGGGAGCTGTTTTTT
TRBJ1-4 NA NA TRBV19 CASSIARGHEKLFF TGTGCCAGTAGTATAGCTCGCGGGCATGAAAAACTGTTTTTT
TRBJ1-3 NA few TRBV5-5 CASSREFESGNTIYF TGTGCCAGCAGCCGGGAATTTGAGTCCGGAAACACCATATATTTT
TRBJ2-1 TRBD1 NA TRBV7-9 CASSSLGGTGDVEQFF TGTGCCAGCAGCTCCCTAGGGGGGACAGGGGATGTTGAGCAGTTCTTC
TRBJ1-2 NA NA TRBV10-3 CAISPAGWDGYTF TGTGCCATCAGCCCCGCGGGTTGGGATGGCTACACCTTC
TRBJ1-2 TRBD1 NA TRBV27 CASSLKGADYGYTF TGTGCCAGCAGTTTAAAGGGGGCAGACTATGGCTACACCTTC
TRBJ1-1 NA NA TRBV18 CASSPPVGVGTEAFF TGTGCCAGCTCACCACCAGTAGGGGTCGGCACTGAAGCTTTCTTT
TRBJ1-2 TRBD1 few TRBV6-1 CASSEEGMGQGTYGYTF TGTGCCAGCAGTGAAGAGGGTATGGGACAGGGGACGTATGGCTACACCTTC
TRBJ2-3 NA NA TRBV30 CAWSIGRVGTDTQYF TGTGCCTGGAGCATAGGCAGGGTGGGCACAGATACGCAGTATTTT
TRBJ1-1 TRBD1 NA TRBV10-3 CAISELGQGDTEAFF TGTGCCATCAGTGAACTGGGACAGGGGGACACTGAAGCTTTCTTT
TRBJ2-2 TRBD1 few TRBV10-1 CASSGGGTGMSGELFF TGCGCCAGCAGTGGCGGTGGGACAGGGATGTCCGGGGAGCTGTTTTTT
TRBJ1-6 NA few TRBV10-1 CASSNRGPSSYNSPLHF TGCGCCAGCAGTAACCGTGGCCCCAGCTCCTATAATTCACCCCTCCACTTT
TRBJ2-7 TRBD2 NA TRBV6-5 CASSLTSGGAYEQYF TGTGCCAGCAGTTTGACTAGCGGGGGGGCTTACGAGCAGTACTTC
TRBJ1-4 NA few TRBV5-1 CASSFGRGSNEKLFF TGCGCCAGCAGCTTTGGACGGGGATCCAATGAAAAACTGTTTTTT
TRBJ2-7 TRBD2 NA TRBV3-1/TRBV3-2 CASSRTSGATQGQYF TGTGCCAGCAGCCGCACTAGCGGTGCAACCCAGGGGCAGTACTTC
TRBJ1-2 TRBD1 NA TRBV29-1 CSVDRGGYGYTF TGCAGCGTAGACAGGGGTGGCTATGGCTACACCTTC
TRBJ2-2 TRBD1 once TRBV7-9 CASSKSGTGNTGELFF TGTGCCAGCAGCAAATCCGGGACAGGGAACACCGGGGAGCTGTTTTTT
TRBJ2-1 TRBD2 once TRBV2 CASSSSGGAYNEQFF TGTGCCAGCAGTTCCAGCGGGGGGGCCTACAATGAGCAGTTCTTC
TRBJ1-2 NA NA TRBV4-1 CASSQMGGSNYGYTF TGCGCCAGCAGCCAAATGGGGGGGTCTAACTATGGCTACACCTTC
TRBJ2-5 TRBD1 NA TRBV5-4 CASSPTGAGETQYF TGTGCCAGCAGCCCGACAGGGGCGGGAGAGACCCAGTACTTC
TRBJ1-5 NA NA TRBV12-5 CASVAGVSNQPQHF TGTGCTAGTGTTGCCGGGGTTAGCAATCAGCCCCAGCATTTT
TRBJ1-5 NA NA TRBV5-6 CASSSGHANQPQHF TGTGCCAGCAGCTCCGGACATGCCAATCAGCCCCAGCATTTT
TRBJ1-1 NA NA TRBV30 CAWSVRTANTEAFF TGTGCCTGGAGTGTCCGGACAGCCAACACTGAAGCTTTCTTT
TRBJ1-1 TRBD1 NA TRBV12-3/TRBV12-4 CASSLARQGRAFF TGTGCCAGCAGTTTAGCCCGACAGGGTCGAGCTTTCTTT
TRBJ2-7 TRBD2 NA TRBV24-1 CATSDPRGGISYEQYF TGTGCCACCAGTGATCCCCGGGGGGGGATAAGTTACGAGCAGTACTTC
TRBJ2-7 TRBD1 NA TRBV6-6 CASSYGQGHEQYF TGTGCCAGCAGTTACGGACAGGGCCACGAGCAGTACTTC
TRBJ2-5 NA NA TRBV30 CAWSRETQYF TGTGCCTGGAGCCGTGAGACCCAGTACTTC